The next 30 T cell receptor beta chains were all read from a single sample in a study of regulatory T cells in long-lasting Graves disease. For TCR beta, libraries came from iRepertoire HTBI primers and Arm-PCR of CDR3 regions. TCRdb re-called the multiplex PCR reads through MiXCR, storing one row per CDR3 protein. Among some 370,000 distinct CDR3 sequences, about 11% were seen once, and the ten largest hold about 19%. The sample's time point: newly diagnosed GD, antithyroid drugs for less than 3 months. TCR sequences were obtained from RNA taken from PBMCs. In addition, the sample was reused for a study of T cells in Graves' hyperthyroidism and ophthalmopathy.

Here the sequenced sample was peripheral blood mononuclear cells (PBMCs), taken at new diagnosis, from a patient treated with antithyroid drugs. The receptors were sampled from a woman between 18 and 30 years old with Graves disease.

V and J are TRBV7-9 and TRBJ2-5, with D possibly being TRBD1 or TRBD2 (5 bases each). The V gene lost 5 bases and the J gene lost 5 bases, with 18 bases spanning the gap. The germline CDR1 and CDR2 sequences are SEHNR and FQNEAQ (reference sequence). The CDR3 has 15 amino acids. Here the CDR3 DNA reads TGTGCCAGCAGCCGAGAGGGGTTAGGGAAGGAGACCCAGTACTTC. Translation: CASSREGLGKETQYF.

This clonotype was detected ten times or more. The V gene is TRBV15, the J gene TRBJ2-3, with D hard to call. Germline CDR1 and CDR2: LNHNV and YYDKDF (reference sequence). The V and J ends lost 3 bases and 4 bases respectively, with 23 bases between them. The CDR3 is 18 residues long. CDR3 DNA: TGTGCCACCAGCAGGTTCCTTGCTACCTTCGGCCCCGCAGATACGCAGTATTTT. This sequence encodes CATSRFLATFGPADTQYF.

This clonotype has more than one count but fewer than ten. V and J are TRBV20-1 and TRBJ1-4; D ambiguous. CDR3 length: 15 residues. Between the trimmed V and J ends, which lost 6 bases and 0 bases, there was a span of 14 bases. Germline lookup yields CDR1 DFQATT and CDR2 SNEGSKA (reference sequence). CDR3 sequence reads: CSALSYSATNEKLFF. CDR3 coding DNA: TGCAGTGCCCTATCTTACAGCGCAACTAATGAAAAACTGTTTTTT.

This chain links TRBV9 with TRBJ2-1; 8 bases line up with TRBD2. Germline CDR1 SGDLS, CDR2 YYNGEE. This CDR3 comprises 15 residues. Losses at the gene ends were 0 bases for V and 5 bases for J; bases not matched to a gene: 4. CDR3 sequence: CASSVGASGHNEQFF. The CDR3 nucleotides read TGTGCCAGCAGCGTAGGGGCTAGCGGGCACAATGAGCAGTTCTTC.

This clonotype has a count of ten or more. This chain joins TRBV18 and TRBJ2-7; D is perhaps TRBD1 (5 bases). CDR3 size: 14 residues. Germline CDR1 KGHSH, CDR2 LQKENI. The V and J ends lost 3 bases and 2 bases respectively, with 11 bases between them. CDR3 sequence: CASSPQGIPYEQYF. For the CDR3, the DNA is TGTGCCAGCTCACCCCAGGGTATCCCCTACGAGCAGTACTTC. Using reference TRBV18 and TRBJ2-7 for the parts outside the CDR3, the full variable domain is NAGVMQNPRHLVRRRGQEARLRCSPMKGHSHVYWYRQLPEEGLKFMVYLQKENIIDESGMPKERFSAEFPKEGPSILRIQQVVRGDSAAYFCASSPQGIPYEQYFGPGTRLTVT.

This clonotype showed up just a few times. The rearrangement joins TRBV24-1 to TRBJ1-1; TRBD1 might be the D (5 bases). The CDR3 length is 14 residues. V was clipped by 4 bases and J by 1 base, with 9 bases between them. Germline CDR1 and CDR2: KGHDR and SFDVKD. The CDR3: CATSEIDRNTEAFF. The CDR3 DNA sequence: TGTGCCACCAGTGAGATAGACAGGAACACTGAAGCTTTCTTT.

This clonotype was seen ten or more times. This chain joins TRBV6-1 and TRBJ2-3, with 10 nucleotides matching TRBD1. The V segment lost 5 bases and the J segment 6 bases; nucleotides outside the gene matches: 8. Germline CDR1 MNHNS, CDR2 SASEGT. The CDR3 spans 15 residues. The CDR3 here is CASSQWGQGSDTQYF. The CDR3 bases are TGTGCCAGCAGTCAGTGGGGACAGGGGTCGGATACGCAGTATTTT.

The CDR3: CASSWGLDHTGELFF. The CDR3 nucleotides read TGCGCCAGCAGCTGGGGACTGGACCACACCGGGGAGCTGTTTTTT. The chain carries TRBV5-1 and TRBJ2-2; maybe TRBD2 (6 bases). The CDR3 covers 15 residues. The germline gives CDR1 SGHRS, CDR2 YFSETQ. Trimming pared 3 bases from V and 3 bases from J, leaving 12 bases between.

Written as DNA, the CDR3 is TGTGCCACCAGCAGACCAGGGGCCCCATCGAACACCGGGGAGCTGTTTTTT. Amino acid sequence: CATSRPGAPSNTGELFF. The V and J genes are TRBV15 and TRBJ2-2; tentative D call: TRBD1 (6 bases). The length of the CDR3 is 17 residues. V was shortened by 2 bases and J by 0 bases, with 13 bases between the two germline ends. CDR1 and CDR2 (germline): LNHNV, YYDKDF (reference sequence). The whole variable domain, filled in from reference TRBV15 and TRBJ2-2, reads DAMVIQNPRYQVTQFGKPVTLSCSQTLNHNVMYWYQQKSSQAPKLLFHYYDKDFNNEADTPDNFQSRRPNTSFCFLDIRSPGLGDTAMYLCATSRPGAPSNTGELFFGEGSRLTVL.

This clonotype occurred many times. The chain has TRBV28 and TRBJ1-1; D is ambiguous. The CDR3 sequence is 13 residues long. Trimming cost V 3 bases and J 3 bases, with 8 bases left between them. Germline-derived CDR1 and CDR2 are MDHEN and SYDVKM. The CDR3 DNA reads TGTGCCAGCAGTTTGTCCGCGGACACTGAAGCTTTCTTT. Protein sequence: CASSLSADTEAFF.

In its sample, this clonotype was seen many times. The rearrangement links TRBV20-1 to TRBJ2-3; D gene ambiguous. The length of the CDR3 is 14 residues. V was pared by 6 bases and J by 0 bases, with 13 bases between. Germline V gene sequence: CDR1 DFQATT, CDR2 SNEGSKA (reference sequence). CDR3 DNA: TGCAGTGCGGGCCCGCAATCTAGCACAGATACGCAGTATTTT. It specifies CSAGPQSSTDTQYF.

In this sample, this clonotype turned up many times. The gene calls are TRBV20-1 and TRBJ2-1; no clear D. CDR3 length: 14 amino acids. The ends were cut back, 4 bases at V and 2 bases at J, with 12 bases in the middle. In germline, CDR1 is DFQATT, CDR2 SNEGSKA (reference sequence). The CDR3: CSAKRWAPYNEQFF. Here the CDR3 DNA reads TGCAGTGCTAAACGGTGGGCACCCTACAATGAGCAGTTCTTC.

At least ten counts were recorded for this clonotype. This chain links TRBV4-3 with TRBJ2-7; D may be TRBD2 (6 bases). The CDR3 is made up of 15 amino acids. Germline values: CDR1 LGHNA, CDR2 YSLEER. V lost 0 bases, J lost 0 bases, and 9 bases lay in between. The CDR3 protein is CASSQDMGGSYEQYV. CDR3 bases: TGCGCCAGCAGCCAAGACATGGGGGGCTCCTACGAGCAGTACGTC.

This clonotype was seen repeatedly, ten times or more. The chain recombines TRBV12-3 or TRBV12-4 with TRBJ1-2, with TRBD1 identical over 7 bases. There are 14 residues in the CDR3. V was pared by 5 bases and J by 5 bases, with 8 bases of the junction left unmatched. This CDR3 reads CASSKGAAVYGYTF. CDR3 nucleotides: TGTGCCAGCAGTAAGGGGGCTGCGGTATATGGCTACACCTTC.

At least ten counts were recorded for this clonotype. The chain employs TRBV24-1 and TRBJ2-1, with 10 positions matching TRBD1. The V segment lost 5 bases and the J segment 4 bases; nucleotides outside the gene matches: 10. This CDR3 comprises 17 residues. The germline V gene has CDR1 KGHDR and CDR2 SFDVKD. Here the CDR3 reads CATSGVYGTGDYNEQFF. Here the CDR3 DNA reads TGTGCCACCAGTGGGGTCTACGGGACAGGGGATTACAATGAGCAGTTCTTC.

The V gene is TRBV20-1, the J gene TRBJ1-5, with 9 bases identical to TRBD1. The V gene end was trimmed by 6 bases and the J gene end by 2 bases; junction bases not matched to a gene: 11. Germline V lookup: CDR1 DFQATT, CDR2 SNEGSKA (reference sequence). This CDR3 is built from 16 residues. CDR3 bases: TGCAGTGCGAGGGGACAGGGACCTTATGGCAATCAGCCCCAGCATTTT. Its protein product is CSARGQGPYGNQPQHF.

This clonotype has only a few counts. V and J are TRBV7-9 and TRBJ2-1; D possibly corresponds to TRBD1 (5 bases). Per the germline V gene, CDR1 is SEHNR and CDR2 is FQNEAQ (reference sequence). Trimming pared 2 bases from V and 16 bases from J, leaving 18 bases between. The CDR3 contains 13 residues. CDR3: CASSLSRDTLGFF. The CDR3 nucleotides read TGTGCCAGCAGCTTATCCAGGGATACTTTAGGTTTCTTC. Based on the CDR3 plus reference TRBV7-9 and TRBJ2-1, the full variable domain is DTGVSQNPRHKITKRGQNVTFRCDPISEHNRLYWYRQTLGQGPEFLTYFQNEAQLEKSRLLSDRFSAERPKGSFSTLEIQRTEQGDSAMYLCASSLSRDTLGFFGPGTRLTVL.

This clonotype was detected ten times or more. The rearrangement uses TRBV7-2 and TRBJ2-3; TRBD1 matches 9 bases. V shed 3 bases, J shed 3 bases, and the junction held 4 bases outside the gene matches. The CDR3 runs 15 residues. Germline V gene data show CDR1 as SGHTA and CDR2 as FQGNSA. In DNA form, the CDR3 reads TGTGCCAGCAGCTTTACAGGGGGCGGAACAGATACGCAGTATTTT. Its protein product is CASSFTGGGTDTQYF.

This clonotype was seen ten or more times. The gene calls are TRBV14 and TRBJ1-1; unclear D gene. In germline, CDR1 is SGHDN, CDR2 FVKESK. This CDR3 spans 14 amino acids. V gave up 4 bases and J gave up 4 bases, with 13 bases separating them. The CDR3 sequence is CASSLGAWSTEAFF. Here the CDR3 DNA reads TGTGCCAGCAGCCTTGGTGCGTGGAGCACTGAAGCTTTCTTT.

In its sample, this clonotype was seen many times. The chain uses TRBV6-1 and TRBJ1-5; TRBD1 is a possible D gene (5 bases). Deletions cut 5 bases from V and 4 bases from J, with 15 bases between. The CDR3 loop spans 15 amino acids. Germline V gene data show CDR1 as MNHNS and CDR2 as SASEGT. The CDR3 spells CASSHGGSWNQPQHF. The CDR3 bases are TGTGCCAGCAGTCACGGGGGTTCGTGGAATCAGCCCCAGCATTTT.

Of note for this clonotype: A far larger clone is one base from this, pointing to a likely read error. This rearrangement joins TRBV9 to TRBJ2-5, with 9 positions matching TRBD2. V trimming: 5 bases; J trimming: 7 bases; junction bases outside the gene matches: 12. The CDR3 length is 15 residues. Per the germline V gene, CDR1 is SGDLS and CDR2 is YYNGEE. CDR3 coding DNA: TGTGCCAGCAGTTTATCCCGACTAGCGGAAGGGACCCAGTACTTC. It is translated as CASSLSRLAEGTQYF.

This clonotype showed up just a few times. The chain joins TRBV28 to TRBJ2-5; weak D call: TRBD1 (7 bases). CDR1 is MDHEN, CDR2 SYDVKM, per germline. This CDR3 contains 16 residues. Trimming took off 8 bases at V and 4 bases at J, with 23 bases between the two ends. CDR3 in amino acids: CASSGGRRGLGETQYF. The CDR3 DNA sequence: TGTGCCAGCTCAGGGGGTCGTCGGGGGCTAGGAGAGACCCAGTACTTC.

Details on this clonotype: Given a much more abundant clone one base away, this may be a read error. The V call is TRBV5-1, the J call TRBJ1-5; TRBD1 agrees at 8 bases. The germline V gene encodes CDR1 SGHRS and CDR2 YFSETQ. J was trimmed by 7 bases and V by 0 bases; bases with no gene match: 6. The CDR3 has 15 residues. The CDR3 coding sequence is TGCGCCAGCAGCTTGGGCGGACAGGGAGGCCAGCCCCAGCATTTT. It encodes CASSLGGQGGQPQHF.

In this sample, this clonotype turned up a few times. This chain connects TRBV12-5 to TRBJ2-6; D unclear. V shed 5 bases and J shed 0 bases, with 14 bases lying between them. This CDR3 region has 17 residues. Per germline, CDR1 LGHNT and CDR2 FRNRAP. The CDR3 coding sequence is TGTGCTAGTGGTCCCAAGACGGATATCTCTGGGGCCAACGTCCTGACTTTC. It specifies CASGPKTDISGANVLTF.

This clonotype was seen at least ten times. The chain carries TRBV28 and TRBJ2-7; the D gene is possibly TRBD2 (5 bases). Germline-derived CDR1 and CDR2 are MDHEN and SYDVKM. The CDR3 totals 13 residues. Trimming cost V 2 bases and J 6 bases, with 11 bases left between them. The CDR3 nucleotides are TGTGCCAGCAGTTTAAATTACGGGGTCGAGCAGTACTTC. Protein: CASSLNYGVEQYF.

This clonotype was recorded many times. The V and J genes are TRBV12-3 or TRBV12-4 and TRBJ1-2; perhaps TRBD1 as D (6 bases). V lost 6 bases and J lost 4, with 21 bases in between. This CDR3 has 16 amino acids. DNA of the CDR3: TGTGCCAGCAGGATTTCTTGGGGGGGCGCCATCTATGGCTACACCTTC. Translating it yields CASRISWGGAIYGYTF.

This clonotype was counted between two and nine times. This rearrangement joins TRBV5-6 to TRBJ1-1; D unresolved. Deletions cut 2 bases from V and 6 bases from J, with 14 bases between. Germline V gives CDR1 SGHDT, CDR2 YYEEEE. The CDR3 contains 14 residues. In nucleotides, the CDR3 is TGTGCCAGCAGCTTATTTACGGTGAAGGCTGAAGCTTTCTTT. This encodes CASSLFTVKAEAFF.

The sample holds a few counts of this clonotype. The CDR3 ends on some other residue instead of the conserved phenylalanine or tryptophan, so this is likely a read error. V gene TRBV19 combines with J gene TRBJ1-2, with D uncertain. Trimming cost V 3 bases and J 3 bases, with 17 bases left between them. This CDR3 is built from 16 residues. CDR1 is LNHDA and CDR2 is SQIVND in the germline V gene (reference sequence). The CDR3 DNA is TGTGCCAGTAGTATGAAACCCCCGGCGGGAGACTATGGCTACACCCTC. Translation: CASSMKPPAGDYGYTL.

This clonotype was picked up many times. V gene TRBV5-1 combines with J gene TRBJ2-1; D perhaps matches TRBD1 (8 bases). The germline V and J ends were trimmed by 1 base and 9 bases, with 14 bases remaining between them. Germline values: CDR1 SGHRS, CDR2 YFSETQ. The CDR3 covers 14 residues. CDR3 sequence (DNA): TGCGCCAGCAGCTTGACAGGGGGAGGGAGTGAGCAGTTCTTC. The encoded protein is CASSLTGGGSEQFF.

This clonotype showed up many times. This chain joins TRBV20-1 and TRBJ2-3; 7 bases match TRBD2. CDR1 and CDR2 (germline): DFQATT, SNEGSKA (reference sequence). There are 14 residues in the CDR3. This CDR3 reads CSAEGSGEPDTQYF. The CDR3 DNA follows: TGCAGCGCTGAAGGAAGCGGGGAGCCAGATACGCAGTATTTT.